The entry that follows covers one T cell receptor beta chain sequence. Under the authors' procedure: Estimation of nucleated cell counts relied on the amplification of reference gene primers. Sequenced by immunoSEQ multiplex PCR; TCRdb stores in-frame clones only, minus some. V and J calls and clone size are copied from that table; D and trimming were computed from the DNA. Seen here are approximately 430,000 clones, more than 80% observed once, and the top ten hold almost 1.5%. V trimming: 0 bases; J trimming: 7 bases; junction bases outside the gene matches: 2. Germline lookup yields CDR1 SGHNT and CDR2 YYREEE (reference sequence). This CDR3 region has 14 residues. This entry is derived from a study of blood T cell repertoires in COVID-19.

Sequencing input: peripheral blood. This chain connects TRBV5-4 to TRBJ2-1; TRBD2 agrees at 9 bases. This receptor was identified in a woman in her twenties or thirties with active or convalescent COVID-19. The DNA of the CDR3 is TGTGCCAGCAGCTTGGCGCGGGAGGGGAATGAGCAGTTCTTC. This sequence encodes CASSLAREGNEQFF.